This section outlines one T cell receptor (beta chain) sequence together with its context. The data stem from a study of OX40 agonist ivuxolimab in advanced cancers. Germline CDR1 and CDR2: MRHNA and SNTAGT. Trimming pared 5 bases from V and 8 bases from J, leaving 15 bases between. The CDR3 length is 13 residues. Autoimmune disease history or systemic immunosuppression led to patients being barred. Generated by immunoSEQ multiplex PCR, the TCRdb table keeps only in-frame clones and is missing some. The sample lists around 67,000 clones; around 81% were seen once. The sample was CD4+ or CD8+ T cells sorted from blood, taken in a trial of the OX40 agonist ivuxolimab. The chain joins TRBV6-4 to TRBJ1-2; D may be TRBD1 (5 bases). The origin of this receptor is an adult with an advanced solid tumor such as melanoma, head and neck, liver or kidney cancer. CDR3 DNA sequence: TGTGCCAGCAGTCCAAGGGCAGGGATAGGCTACACCTTC. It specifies CASSPRAGIGYTF.